In its sample, the clone carrying this TCR beta chain was seen a few times. The source of the sample is a study of blood T cell repertoires in COVID-19. Study in general: The United States, Italy and Spain were the sources of the acute and convalescent COVID-19 samples. PBMCs, B-cell-depleted T cells, or T cells were the source of the cDNA or gDNA that made up the material.

Original handling: It was from reference gene primer amplification that nucleated cell counts were estimated. Clones were sequenced by immunoSEQ multiplex PCR, and TCRdb holds only the in-frame ones, with some missing. The V and J calls and clone size are taken from that table; D and trimming were inferred from the DNA. The repertoire holds 150,000 to 180,000 clones, 80% seen once, with approximately 0.5% in the top ten. Source material: peripheral blood. The receptor comes from a man between 60 and 75 years old with acute or convalescent COVID-19.

CDR3 sequence (DNA): TGTGCCACCCGGGATTCCCTTATCTCAACTAATGAAAAACTGTTTTTT. It specifies CATRDSLISTNEKLFF. V and J are TRBV10-3 and TRBJ1-4; D gene uncertain. V lost 10 bases to trimming and J lost 0 bases, with 18 bases between them. The length of the CDR3 is 16 residues. Germline V gene lookup returns CDR1 ENHRY and CDR2 SYGVKD.